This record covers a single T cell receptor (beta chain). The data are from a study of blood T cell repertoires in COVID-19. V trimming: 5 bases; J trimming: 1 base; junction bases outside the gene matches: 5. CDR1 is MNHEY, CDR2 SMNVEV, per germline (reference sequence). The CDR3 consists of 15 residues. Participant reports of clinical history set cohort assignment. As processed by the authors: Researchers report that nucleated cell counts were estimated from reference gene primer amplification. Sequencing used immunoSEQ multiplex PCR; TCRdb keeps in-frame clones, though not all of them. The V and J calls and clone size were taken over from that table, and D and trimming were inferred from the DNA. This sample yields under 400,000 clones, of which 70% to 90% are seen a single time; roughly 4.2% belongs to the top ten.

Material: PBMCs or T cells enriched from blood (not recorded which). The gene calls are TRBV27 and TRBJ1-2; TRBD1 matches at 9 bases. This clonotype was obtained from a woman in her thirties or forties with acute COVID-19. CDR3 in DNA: TGTGCCAGCAGTATGGGACAGGGACTTAACTATGGCTACACCTTC. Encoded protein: CASSMGQGLNYGYTF.